Reported below is one T cell receptor beta chain. V shed 5 bases, J shed 6 bases, and the junction held 5 bases outside the gene matches. The CDR3 contains 14 residues. Germline CDR1 reads LNHDA; CDR2 reads SQIVND (reference sequence). The data belong to a study of T cells in Graves' hyperthyroidism and ophthalmopathy. RNA transcripts gave rise to amplified TCR beta CDR3 regions. HTBI primers drove first-round RT-PCR of the TCR CDR3. TCRdb redid the calling of the multiplex PCR reads with MiXCR, one entry per CDR3 protein. Of 340,000 or so distinct CDR3 sequences detected, roughly 15% appear once; the ten largest clones hold approximately 35%.

The rearrangement links TRBV19 to TRBJ2-2; 8 bases fit TRBD1. The sample taken for sequencing was blood. The origin of this receptor is a man younger than 40 with Graves' hyperthyroidism. CDR3 in amino acids: CASSFDRGAGELFF. For the CDR3, the DNA is TGTGCCAGTAGTTTCGACAGGGGCGCCGGGGAGCTGTTTTTT.